Each of the 20 T cell receptor beta chains below was sequenced from the same sample in a study of radiation and T cells in renal cell carcinoma. Time point: baseline pretreatment blood. Treatment in this sample: 15 Gy SBRT to primary tumor, nephrectomy 4 weeks later. Libraries were prepared by immunoSEQ multiplex PCR; TCRdb keeps only in-frame clonotypes and omits some of them. The sample records under 65,000 clones, around 72% being singletons. The source was blood, collected from a patient whose treatment included radiotherapy and nephrectomy. The receptors shown here come from a man aged 55-75 years with renal cell carcinoma.

This chain links TRBV11-2 with TRBJ1-1; weak D call: TRBD1 (5 bases). Between the trimmed V and J ends, which lost 4 bases and 2 bases, there was a span of 17 bases. Germline V gives CDR1 SGHAT, CDR2 FQNNGV. The CDR3 is 16 amino acids. CDR3 nucleotide sequence: TGTGCCAGCAGCTCCATTCAGGGTAGGGGAAACACTGAAGCTTTCTTT. Its translation is CASSSIQGRGNTEAFF.

V and J are TRBV23-1 and TRBJ2-7, with 7 bases aligning to TRBD1. TRBV23-1 is treated as an ORF (open reading frame) with a function not yet certain. Trimming took 4 bases from V and 1 from J; bases not matched to a gene: 13. The CDR3 loop spans 17 amino acids. In nucleotides, the CDR3 is TGCGCCAGCAGTCGAGTCGTTCGGGACAGTCTTTCCTACGAGCAGTACTTC. As protein: CASSRVVRDSLSYEQYF.

The chain employs TRBV30 and TRBJ1-3; no reliable D call. Trimming took off 4 bases at V and 2 bases at J, with 9 bases between the two ends. The germline V gene encodes CDR1 GTSNPN and CDR2 SVGIG (reference sequence). This CDR3 is built from 13 residues. CDR3: CAWKSPPGNTIYF. For the CDR3, the DNA is TGTGCCTGGAAATCTCCCCCTGGAAACACCATATATTTT.

The V gene is TRBV19, the J gene TRBJ1-1; tentatively, D is TRBD1 (5 bases). The germline gives CDR1 LNHDA, CDR2 SQIVND (reference sequence). Trimming took 7 bases from V and 0 from J, leaving 15 bases between them. This CDR3 comprises 15 residues. The CDR3 loop reads CASNTDMRLNTEAFF. The DNA of the CDR3 is TGTGCCAGTAATACGGACATGAGACTGAACACTGAAGCTTTCTTT.

J is TRBJ1-1 and V is TRBV11-2; weak D call: TRBD1 (5 bases). This CDR3 contains 13 residues. CDR1 and CDR2 (germline): SGHAT, FQNNGV. Trimming took 5 bases from V and 2 from J, leaving 9 bases between them. The CDR3 DNA reads as TGTGCCAGCAGCCCTAGGACAAACACTGAAGCTTTCTTT. This sequence encodes CASSPRTNTEAFF.

For this clone: Other DNA sequences in this specimen translate into the identical CDR3. The chain carries TRBV5-6 and TRBJ1-2; D gene ambiguous. The CDR3 totals 13 residues. CDR1 SGHDT and CDR2 YYEEEE come from the germline V gene. V was cut by 1 base and J by 0 bases, with 4 bases left in between. The CDR3 loop is CASSLTANYGYTF. The CDR3 DNA reads TGTGCCAGCAGCTTGACAGCTAACTATGGCTACACCTTC.

The chain uses TRBV4-3 and TRBJ1-2; a weak D match, TRBD1 (5 bases). The CDR3 spans 15 residues. V dropped 0 bases and J dropped 2 bases, with 10 bases sitting between them. Looked up from germline, CDR1 is LGHNA and CDR2 is YSLEER. CDR3 nucleotide sequence: TGCGCCAGCAGCCAAGAAATGGGGGTAAACTATGGCTACACCTTC. As protein: CASSQEMGVNYGYTF.

This chain uses TRBV21-1 with TRBJ2-2; TRBD1, the table's D call, lacks a check against the DNA. TRBV21-1 is a known pseudogene. The CDR3 runs to 16 residues. The CDR3 DNA reads as TGTGCCAGCCGGTGTGACCGGGACAGGGGTACCGGGGAGCTGTTTTTT. Amino acid sequence: CASRCDRDRGTGELFF.

The chain couples TRBV10-2 to TRBJ2-7; D ambiguous. CDR3 length: 12 residues. Trimming took off 2 bases at V and 5 bases at J, with 7 bases between the two ends. Per the germline V gene, CDR1 is WSHSY and CDR2 is SAAADI. In nucleotides, the CDR3 is TGCGCCAGCAGTGAGCCTCAGGACGAGCAGTACTTC. It encodes CASSEPQDEQYF.

This sequence joins TRBV18 and TRBJ1-1; D not certain. The germline V gene has CDR1 KGHSH and CDR2 LQKENI. The CDR3 extends over 14 amino acids. Trimming stripped 6 bases from V and 0 bases from J, with 11 bases between. In DNA, the CDR3 is TGTGCCAGCTCCCCCACAGACTTGAACACTGAAGCTTTCTTT. The encoded protein is CASSPTDLNTEAFF.

The chain employs TRBV5-1 and TRBJ2-5; 11 positions agree with TRBD2. V dropped 5 bases and J dropped 1; count of bases not matched to a gene: 1. Germline lookup yields CDR1 SGHRS and CDR2 YFSETQ. CDR3 length: 14 amino acids. The DNA for the CDR3 is TGCGCCAGCAGTACTAGCGGGGGCCAAGAGACCCAGTACTTC. It translates to CASSTSGGQETQYF.

This clone was detected only a few times. V is TRBV7-7 and J is TRBJ2-3; 8 bases agree with TRBD2. Trimming cost V 1 base and J 6 bases; bases outside gene matches: 6. This CDR3 has 15 residues. From germline, CDR1 is SSHAT and CDR2 FNYEAQ (reference sequence). CDR3 bases: TGTGCCAGCAGCTTAGTTGCGGGAGGTCCCGATACGCAGTATTTT. Translating gives CASSLVAGGPDTQYF.

The chain has TRBV19 and TRBJ2-1, with D uncertain. Germline V gene lookup returns CDR1 LNHDA and CDR2 SQIVND (reference sequence). V lost 0 bases and J lost 2, with 11 bases in between. The CDR3 spans 16 residues. CDR3 nucleotides: TGTGCCAGTAGTATAGATCACCAGACGGCCTACAATGAGCAGTTCTTC. Encoded protein: CASSIDHQTAYNEQFF.

This chain links TRBV29-1 with TRBJ1-1; TRBD1 agrees at 10 bases. Trimming cost V 0 bases and J 0 bases; bases outside gene matches: 13. The V gene's germline CDR1 is SQVTM and CDR2 ANQGSEA. This CDR3 has 19 amino acids. The CDR3 here is CSVEDLPGQGLPMNTEAFF. Here the CDR3 DNA reads TGCAGCGTTGAAGACCTCCCGGGACAGGGGCTTCCGATGAACACTGAAGCTTTCTTT.

This clone was counted only a few times. The chain employs TRBV2 and TRBJ2-3; 8 bases are shared with TRBD2. The germline V gene has CDR1 SNHLY and CDR2 FYNNEI. J gave up 0 bases and V 4 bases, and 3 bases lay outside the gene matches. The CDR3 length is 15 residues. CDR3 in amino acids: CASSGTSGSTDTQYF. The CDR3 DNA is TGTGCCAGCAGTGGAACTAGCGGTAGCACAGATACGCAGTATTTT.

Here the CDR3 DNA reads TGTGCCAGCAGCTTAGCGGGGAGACAGAGTGGAGGCTACACCTTC. Translation: CASSLAGRQSGGYTF. The rearrangement joins TRBV7-6 to TRBJ1-2; the D gene is possibly TRBD1 (5 bases). The CDR3 totals 15 residues. From germline, CDR1 is SGHVS and CDR2 FNYEAQ. Between the trimmed V and J ends, which lost 0 bases and 8 bases, there was a span of 16 bases.

The gene calls are TRBV5-1 and TRBJ2-1, with TRBD1 matching over 8 bases. V lost 3 bases to trimming and J lost 0 bases; unmatched junction nucleotides: 8. This CDR3 is built from 17 residues. CDR1 SGHRS and CDR2 YFSETQ come from the germline V gene. CDR3 sequence: CASSSTGGVGSYNEQFF. In DNA form, the CDR3 reads TGCGCCAGCAGCTCTACAGGGGGTGTAGGCTCCTACAATGAGCAGTTCTTC.

The V call is TRBV7-7, the J call TRBJ2-2; no clear D gene. Germline V CDR1 and CDR2: SSHAT, FNYEAQ (reference sequence). The CDR3 covers 13 residues. V was clipped by 5 bases and J by 5 bases, with 9 bases between them. The CDR3 sequence: CASSPRVTGELFF. The CDR3 DNA is TGTGCCAGCAGCCCACGAGTGACCGGGGAGCTGTTTTTT.

The rearrangement uses TRBV9 and TRBJ1-2; unclear D gene. V lost 0 bases and J lost 2, with 11 bases in between. Germline CDR1 reads SGDLS; CDR2 reads YYNGEE. There are 15 residues in the CDR3. The CDR3 is CASSVAPSDNYGYTF. Written as DNA, the CDR3 is TGTGCCAGCAGCGTAGCACCCAGCGACAACTATGGCTACACCTTC. Looking up the rest from reference TRBV9 and TRBJ1-2 gives the full variable domain: DSGVTQTPKHLITATGQRVTLRCSPRSGDLSVYWYQQSLDQGLQFLIQYYNGEERAKGNILERFSAQQFPDLHSELNLSSLELGDSALYFCASSVAPSDNYGYTFGSGTRLTVV.

A few counts support this clone. This chain links TRBV2 with TRBJ1-1, with D possibly matching TRBD1 (5 bases). The CDR3 has 12 amino acids. The V and J ends lost 7 bases and 4 bases respectively, with 10 bases between them. Germline V gives CDR1 SNHLY, CDR2 FYNNEI. This chain's CDR3 is CASKPGGTEAFF. The CDR3 DNA follows: TGTGCCAGCAAACCGGGGGGCACTGAAGCTTTCTTT.